This is a list of T cell receptor beta chains from one sample in a study of cytomegalovirus exposure and HLA in healthy donors. Sequencing used immunoSEQ multiplex PCR; TCRdb keeps in-frame clones, though not all of them. This sample has about 75,000 clones; just under 85% occur once, and the top ten carry less than 3%. Sequencing input: PBMCs. These receptors came from a man aged 25-40 years in good health and CMV-seronegative. The CDR3 runs from the conserved cysteine through the conserved F or W. D genes are given only for firm matches. Clone size is stated in some rows and not others, as once, few, many or a class when expanded.

>TRBV6-6|TRBJ2-2|NA|TRBD1
TGTGCCAGCACTCCGGGACAGGGCTTGTCCGGGGAGCTGTTTTTT
CASTPGQGLSGELFF
>TRBV5-1|TRBJ1-1|NA|TRBD1
TGCGCCAGCAGCGGGGGACAGCCTGTTACTGAAGCTTTCTTT
CASSGGQPVTEAFF
>TRBV11-1|TRBJ2-3|NA|NA
TGTGCCAGCAGCTTAGCGCAAGGGGCTACTAGCACAGATACGCAGTATTTT
CASSLAQGATSTDTQYF
>TRBV7-9|TRBJ1-6|NA|NA
TGTGCCAGCAGCCTATCTGCAGGGGTGTCACCCCTCCACTTT
CASSLSAGVSPLHF
>TRBV19|TRBJ2-7|once|TRBD1
TGTGCCAGTAGTTCTGGGACAGGCTACGACTACGAGCAGTACTTC
CASSSGTGYDYEQYF
>TRBV5-8|TRBJ2-5|NA|NA
TGTGCCAGCAGCCGACAGATCCAAGAGACCCAGTACTTC
CASSRQIQETQYF
>TRBV2|TRBJ2-3|NA|TRBD2
TGTGCCAGCAGTGAGGGCGGGAGCAGCACAGATACGCAGTATTTT
CASSEGGSSTDTQYF
>TRBV28|TRBJ2-1|NA|NA
TGTGCCAGCAGTGAACCCCAGTTGGACGGGAAGCAGTTCTTC
CASSEPQLDGKQFF
>TRBV10-3|TRBJ2-3|NA|NA
TGTGCCATCAGCTCGAGTAGCCGGAGGGAAGATACGCAGTATTTT
CAISSSSRREDTQYF
>TRBV10-3|TRBJ1-2|NA|NA
TGTGCCATCAGTGATTCAGGGATTGTGTATGGCTACACCTTC
CAISDSGIVYGYTF
>TRBV9|TRBJ1-1|NA|NA
TGTGCCAGCAGCGTCGGACAGTTGTTGAACACTGAAGCTTTCTTT
CASSVGQLLNTEAFF
>TRBV13|TRBJ1-4|NA|TRBD1
TGTGCCAGCAGCCCCGACAGGGGGAGGAAAAAACTGTTTTTT
CASSPDRGRKKLFF
>TRBV28|TRBJ2-2|few|TRBD1
TGTGCCAGCAGTTTTTGGACAGGGGGCGTGTGGGGGGAGCTGTTTTTT
CASSFWTGGVWGELFF
>TRBV18|TRBJ1-5|NA|NA
TGTGCCAGCTCAATCGGACGGACTAATAGCAATCAGCCCCAGCATTTT
CASSIGRTNSNQPQHF
>TRBV11-2|TRBJ1-2|NA|TRBD1
TGTGCCAGCAGCCCGGGACAGGGAGACTATGGCTACACCTTC
CASSPGQGDYGYTF
>TRBV11-1|TRBJ2-5|NA|NA
TGTGCCAGCAGCTTACAGGGGCAGGCAAGAGAGACCCAGTACTTC
CASSLQGQARETQYF
>TRBV5-1|TRBJ1-1|NA|NA
TGCGCCAGCAGCTTGGGGCTGAACACTGAAGCTTTCTTT
CASSLGLNTEAFF
>TRBV11-2|TRBJ2-2|NA|TRBD1
TGTGCCAGCAGCTTGACCGGGACAGGGAACACCGGGGAGCTGTTTTTT
CASSLTGTGNTGELFF
>TRBV2|TRBJ2-7|NA|TRBD1
TGTGCCAGCACCGGGGGGGGGACAGGGGGCTCGGGCGAGCAGTACTTC
CASTGGGTGGSGEQYF
>TRBV19|TRBJ1-5|NA|NA
TGTGCCAGTAGTATCGGGAGGGGCAATCAGCCCCAGCATTTT
CASSIGRGNQPQHF
>TRBV9|TRBJ1-3|NA|NA
TGTGCCAGCAGCGAGGGGGCTGGAAACACCATATATTTT
CASSEGAGNTIYF
>TRBV4-3|TRBJ1-2|NA|NA
TGCGCCAGCAGCCAAGAAACAGGACACAACTACTATGGCTACACCTTC
CASSQETGHNYYGYTF
>TRBV6-5|TRBJ2-2|few|TRBD1
TGTGCCAGCAGCTGGACAGGGGGGACCGGGGAGCTGTTTTTT
CASSWTGGTGELFF
>TRBV19|TRBJ1-1|NA|NA
TGTGCCACTAAACAGGGCGGGGGTACTGAAGCTTTCTTT
CATKQGGGTEAFF
>TRBV4-2|TRBJ1-1|NA|NA
TGTGCCAGCAGCCAAGACGTCCTGAACACTGAAGCTTTCTTT
CASSQDVLNTEAFF
>TRBV10-3|TRBJ1-1|NA|NA
TGTGCCATCCAGGCCGGTCAAACTTTCTTT
CAIQAGQTFF
>TRBV27|TRBJ1-2|few|TRBD1
TGTGCCAGCAGTTCACTTGGAGGGGGCTTGCATGGCTACACCTTC
CASSSLGGGLHGYTF
>TRBV7-6|TRBJ2-7|NA|NA
TGTGCCAGCAGCTCCGGACAGCCCGACGAGCAGTACTTC
CASSSGQPDEQYF
>TRBV7-6|TRBJ1-6|few|NA
TGTGCCAGCAGCTTAGCGTTGCAGGGCGCTAATTCACCCCTCCACTTT
CASSLALQGANSPLHF
>TRBV28|TRBJ2-5|NA|NA
TGTGCCAGCAGTCGGACTACCCGGACCCAGTACTTC
CASSRTTRTQYF
>TRBV27|TRBJ1-5|NA|NA
TGTGCCAGCAGTTTGAGTAGCAATCAGCCCCAGCATTTT
CASSLSSNQPQHF
>TRBV27|TRBJ1-6|NA|NA
TGTGCCAGCAGTTCGAGGTTACAGGGCGGGTCACCCCTCCACTTT
CASSSRLQGGSPLHF
>TRBV7-3|TRBJ2-1|NA|TRBD1
TGTGCCAGCAGCTTATTTTCAGGGGGCCGCGATGAGCAGTTCTTC
CASSLFSGGRDEQFF
>TRBV9|TRBJ2-5|NA|TRBD2
TGTGCCAGCAGCCCGGATAGGTCGGGAGGGTTCGGGGAGACCCAGTACTTC
CASSPDRSGGFGETQYF
>TRBV10-3|TRBJ2-3|once|TRBD2
TGTGCCATCAATGGGGGGGTCGGCACAGATACGCAGTATTTT
CAINGGVGTDTQYF
>TRBV15|TRBJ2-1|NA|NA
TGTGCCACCAGCAGATCGCGGGACCATGAGCAGTTCTTC
CATSRSRDHEQFF
>TRBV11-3|TRBJ1-5|NA|NA
TGTGCCAGCAGCTTTTCTGGGCTTAATCAGCCCCAGCATTTT
CASSFSGLNQPQHF
>TRBV5-1|TRBJ2-5|NA|TRBD2
TGCGCCAGCAGCGGCGGGACTAGCGGGGGGGCCTGGGAGACCCAGTACTTC
CASSGGTSGGAWETQYF
>TRBV9|TRBJ2-3|NA|NA
TGTGCCAGCAGCGTAGAGCCAACAGATACGCAGTATTTT
CASSVEPTDTQYF
>TRBV27|TRBJ1-5|NA|NA
TGTGCCAGCAGTCCGGGGGTCCTTAATCAGCCCCAGCATTTT
CASSPGVLNQPQHF
>TRBV27|TRBJ1-4|NA|NA
TGTGCCAGCAGCCCCACCGGAAGGTCGGGAGAAAAACTGTTTTTT
CASSPTGRSGEKLFF
>TRBV4-3|TRBJ1-1|NA|NA
TGCGCCAGCAGCCAAGAGAGTCGGACAACGTCTGAAGCTTTCTTT
CASSQESRTTSEAFF
>TRBV6-1|TRBJ1-2|NA|NA
TGTGCCAGCAGTGAAACAGGTTCCACTAACTATGGCTACACCTTC
CASSETGSTNYGYTF
>TRBV25-1|TRBJ2-7|NA|TRBD1
TGTGCCAGCAGCGGAAAACAGGACAGGGGTAACCCCTACGAGCAGTACTTC
CASSGKQDRGNPYEQYF
>TRBV19|TRBJ2-3|NA|NA
TGTGCCAGTAGGTCGCCAGAAACATTCGATACGCAGTATTTT
CASRSPETFDTQYF